This T cell receptor (beta chain) was captured in a study of yellow fever vaccine responses in identical twins. Trimming stripped 3 bases from V and 3 bases from J, with 6 bases between. The CDR3 consists of 12 residues. The germline V gene has CDR1 DFQATT and CDR2 SNEGSKA (reference sequence). TCRdb reprocessed the RT-PCR reads via MiXCR and lists one record per CDR3 protein. The sample gives about 12,000 distinct CDR3 sequences, approximately 84% of which show up once; 1.5% to 2% is in the top ten. This TCR was recovered from a young woman who received the yellow fever vaccine. The sample was T cells from blood (PBMCs), unsorted or a sorted subset (not recorded which), taken before or after yellow fever vaccination (not recorded which). The genes are TRBV20-1 and TRBJ2-1; D gene unclear. In nucleotides, the CDR3 is TGCAGTGCTAGGGCAAGCTACAATGAGCAGTTCTTC. This encodes CSARASYNEQFF.